This passage covers 10 T cell receptor beta chains from one sample sequenced in a study of T cells in localized non-small cell lung cancer. Profiling relied on immunoSEQ multiplex PCR, and the TCRdb table lists in-frame clones only, not all of them. Of approximately 28,000 clones in the sample, 88% were seen once. This sample comprised peripheral blood mononuclear cells, obtained before any cancer treatment. Receptors originate from a woman aged 35 to 70 with stage III lung adenocarcinoma.

The CDR3 DNA sequence: TGTGCCAGCACCCCGGCGGGGGGGGCAGGAGACATTCAGTACTTC. It encodes CASTPAGGAGDIQYF. This chain connects TRBV5-5 to TRBJ2-4, with 9 bases aligning to TRBD2. This CDR3 has 15 amino acids. Germline-derived CDR1 and CDR2 are SGHKS and YYEKEE (reference sequence). V was clipped by 6 bases and J by 8 bases; unmatched bases: 12.

V gene TRBV19 combines with J gene TRBJ2-7, with D hard to call. Germline V gene data show CDR1 as LNHDA and CDR2 as SQIVND (reference sequence). CDR3 length: 15 amino acids. V lost 5 bases and J 3 bases, leaving 17 bases between the germline ends. The CDR3 sequence: CASSQIEGLVYEQYF. CDR3 DNA sequence: TGTGCCAGTAGTCAAATTGAAGGTCTGGTCTACGAGCAGTACTTC.

This chain links TRBV7-2 with TRBJ1-1, with D possibly being TRBD1 (5 bases). This CDR3 has 15 residues. V lost 4 bases and J 0 bases, leaving 12 bases between the germline ends. Germline CDR1 SGHTA, CDR2 FQGNSA. The CDR3 is CASSWGKGMNTEAFF. The CDR3 DNA follows: TGTGCCAGCAGCTGGGGGAAGGGTATGAACACTGAAGCTTTCTTT. Combining the CDR3 with reference TRBV7-2 and TRBJ1-1 gives the whole variable domain GAGVSQSPSNKVTEKGKDVELRCDPISGHTALYWYRQSLGQGLEFLIYFQGNSAPDKSGLPSDRFSAERTGGSVSTLTIQRTQQEDSAVYLCASSWGKGMNTEAFFGQGTRLTVV.

The CDR3 DNA reads as TGTGCCAGCAGTGAGAAGGACGGCGGGTACGAGCAGTACTTC. As protein: CASSEKDGGYEQYF. This rearrangement joins TRBV6-1 to TRBJ2-7; tentatively, D is TRBD2 (5 bases). Germline lookup yields CDR1 MNHNS and CDR2 SASEGT. The CDR3 is 14 amino acids. Trimming left V 3 bases short and J 4 bases short, with 13 bases between.

The chain carries TRBV5-8 and TRBJ2-7, with D possibly matching TRBD2 (7 bases). V shed 2 bases and J shed 2 bases, with 14 bases lying between them. The CDR3 is 15 amino acids. Looked up from germline, CDR1 is SGHTS and CDR2 is YDEGEE. CDR3 loop: CASSFLEGGAYEQYF. CDR3 coding DNA: TGTGCCAGCAGCTTCCTGGAGGGGGGGGCCTACGAGCAGTACTTC.

The V and J genes are TRBV6-1 and TRBJ1-2; no clear D. CDR1 MNHNS and CDR2 SASEGT come from the germline V gene. V was trimmed by 6 bases and J by 3 bases, leaving 11 bases between them. This CDR3 has 13 amino acids. The CDR3 region has the DNA TGTGCCAGCAGCCATCCAGTCTACTATGGCTACACCTTC. The encoded protein is CASSHPVYYGYTF.

The chain uses TRBV5-1 and TRBJ2-5; D ambiguous. In germline, CDR1 is SGHRS, CDR2 YFSETQ. V dropped 3 bases and J dropped 1 base, with 4 bases sitting between them. CDR3 length: 12 residues. In DNA, the CDR3 is TGCGCCAGCAGCTCACCCCAAGAGACCCAGTACTTC. It translates to CASSSPQETQYF.

The V call is TRBV19, the J call TRBJ1-6, with D hard to call. Germline lookup yields CDR1 LNHDA and CDR2 SQIVND (reference sequence). The CDR3 runs to 16 residues. Trimming took off 5 bases at V and 0 bases at J, with 11 bases between the two ends. Here the CDR3 reads CASSSRRSSYNSPLHF. The CDR3 nucleotides are TGTGCCAGTAGTTCAAGGCGTAGCTCCTATAATTCACCCCTCCACTTT. Using reference TRBV19 and TRBJ1-6 for the parts outside the CDR3, the full variable domain is DGGITQSPKYLFRKEGQNVTLSCEQNLNHDAMYWYRQDPGQGLRLIYYSQIVNDFQKGDIAEGYSVSREKKESFPLTVTSAQKNPTAFYLCASSSRRSSYNSPLHFGNGTRLTVT.

The count of this clone is one. V gene TRBV13 combines with J gene TRBJ2-2, with TRBD2 matching 12 bases. The V and J ends lost 4 bases and 6 bases, in that order; junction bases with no gene match: 6. Per the germline V gene, CDR1 is PRHDT and CDR2 is FYEKMQ (reference sequence). The CDR3 has 16 amino acids. The DNA for the CDR3 is TGTGCCAGCAGCTCCCTAGCGGGGGGGCCTTCCGGGGAGCTGTTTTTT. This codes for CASSSLAGGPSGELFF.

The rearrangement uses TRBV10-2 and TRBJ2-7; TRBD2 matches 13 bases. V lost 3 bases and J lost 9; bases outside the gene matches: 8. The CDR3 spans 15 residues. Germline CDR1 and CDR2: WSHSY and SAAADI. The CDR3 is CASSDYGLAGDGQYF. DNA for the CDR3: TGCGCCAGCAGTGATTATGGACTAGCGGGAGACGGGCAGTACTTC.